The 18 T cell receptor beta chains reported below all come from one sample, sequenced in a study of shared T cell receptors in the human thymus. Data came from immunoSEQ multiplex PCR; TCRdb stores just in-frame clones and leaves some out. The repertoire includes 720,000 or so clones, 70% to 90% of them detected once, and roughly 0.01% sits in the top ten. These sequences were also reported in another study, on human thymus T cells.

The sequencing input was thymocytes. Receptor source: a girl under three years old with a congenital heart defect.

The genes are TRBV10-3 and TRBJ1-4; TRBD1 matches at 7 bases. The CDR3 has 14 amino acids. The germline V gene encodes CDR1 ENHRY and CDR2 SYGVKD. The J segment lost 7 bases and the V segment lost 6 bases, leaving 8 bases of the junction unmatched. In DNA form, the CDR3 reads TGTGCCATCAGCCCTACAGGGGTCGCTGAAAAACTGTTTTTT. This codes for CAISPTGVAEKLFF.

In its sample, this clone was seen once. The V gene is TRBV28, the J gene TRBJ2-2; D is possibly TRBD1 (6 bases). The CDR3 is 21 residues long. V lost 2 bases, J lost 3 bases, and 28 bases lay in between. CDR1 and CDR2 from the germline V gene are MDHEN and SYDVKM. The CDR3 loop reads CASSLGAQNRDTKLDTGELFF. As DNA, the CDR3 is TGTGCCAGCAGTTTAGGGGCCCAGAACCGGGACACCAAGTTAGACACCGGGGAGCTGTTTTTT.

CDR3 residues: CASSGEGSGYTF. DNA of the CDR3: TGTGCCAGCAGTGGAGAGGGATCTGGCTACACCTTC. The rearrangement uses TRBV6-5 and TRBJ1-2; D gene uncertain. The V gene's germline CDR1 is MNHEY and CDR2 SVGAGI. Trimming pared 5 bases from V and 7 bases from J, leaving 11 bases between. This CDR3 region has 12 residues.

This chain connects TRBV29-1 to TRBJ1-1; the match to TRBD1 covers 9 bases. V lost 8 bases to trimming and J lost 1 base; unmatched junction nucleotides: 11. CDR3 length: 15 amino acids. Germline V gives CDR1 SQVTM, CDR2 ANQGSEA. For the CDR3, the DNA is TGCAGCTACCGGAGGGGGACAGGGCAGAACACTGAAGCTTTCTTT. This sequence encodes CSYRRGTGQNTEAFF.

The gene calls are TRBV7-9 and TRBJ1-2, with D unclear. The CDR3 sequence is 11 residues long. V lost 7 bases, J lost 6 bases, and 9 bases lay in between. Germline V gives CDR1 SEHNR, CDR2 FQNEAQ (reference sequence). CDR3 sequence: CASNEGNGYTF. CDR3 sequence (DNA): TGTGCCAGCAATGAGGGCAATGGCTACACCTTC.

The gene calls are TRBV5-5 and TRBJ1-5; TRBD1 aligns across 8 bases. Germline V lookup: CDR1 SGHKS, CDR2 YYEKEE (reference sequence). With 3 bases clipped from V and 1 base from J, the junction kept 9 bases outside the gene matches. The CDR3 has 17 amino acids. The CDR3 reads CASSSVTGGHSNQPQHF. The CDR3 nucleotides read TGTGCCAGCAGCTCTGTCACAGGGGGGCACAGCAATCAGCCCCAGCATTTT.

The CDR3 loop reads CASSPRYF. The CDR3 DNA sequence: TGTGCCAGCAGCCCCCGGTATTTT. The V and J genes are TRBV11-2 and TRBJ2-3; unclear D gene. The CDR3 spans 8 residues. The germline gives CDR1 SGHAT, CDR2 FQNNGV. Deletions cut 5 bases from V and 14 bases from J, with 5 bases between. The variable domain in full, with the rest retrieved from reference TRBV11-2 and TRBJ2-3, is EAGVAQSPRYKIIEKRQSVAFWCNPISGHATLYWYQQILGQGPKLLIQFQNNGVVDDSQLPKDRFSAERLKGVDSTLKIQPAKLEDSAVYLCASSPRYFGPGTRLTVL.

The V call is TRBV4-3, the J call TRBJ1-2, with TRBD1 matching over 7 bases. Germline V gives CDR1 LGHNA, CDR2 YSLEER. V shed 1 base and J 9 bases; nucleotides not matched to a gene: 5. This CDR3 region has 13 residues. The CDR3 sequence is CASSQGTGISYTF. The CDR3 DNA reads as TGCGCCAGCAGCCAAGGGACAGGCATCAGCTACACCTTC.

The chain carries TRBV7-9 and TRBJ1-3; TRBD1 might be the D (5 bases). The germline CDR1 and CDR2 sequences are SEHNR and FQNEAQ (reference sequence). This CDR3 comprises 16 residues. Trimming shortened V by 5 bases and J by 3 bases, and 17 bases separated the two germline ends. The CDR3 sequence: CASSPYPTRDGNTIYF. The CDR3 DNA is TGTGCCAGCAGCCCATACCCCACCAGGGATGGAAACACCATATATTTT.

This sequence joins TRBV7-2 and TRBJ2-5, with 12 bases identical to TRBD2. The CDR3 is 17 residues long. In germline, CDR1 is SGHTA, CDR2 FQGNSA. Trimming removed 3 bases from V and 7 bases from J; junction bases left unmatched: 12. DNA for the CDR3: TGTGCCAGCAGCTTCACAACTAGCGGGGGGCCTGGGTGGACCCAGTACTTC. Translating it yields CASSFTTSGGPGWTQYF.

The rearrangement joins TRBV4-2 to TRBJ2-7; 10 nucleotides line up with TRBD1. CDR3 length: 18 amino acids. V trimming: 0 bases; J trimming: 1 base; junction bases outside the gene matches: 9. The germline V gene has CDR1 LGHNA and CDR2 YNFKEQ. The CDR3 nucleotides are TGTGCCAGCAGCCAAGACCGGGACAGGGGAAGTCAGTCCTACGAGCAGTACTTC. It yields the protein CASSQDRDRGSQSYEQYF.

The chain carries TRBV7-9 and TRBJ1-1, with a weak D call TRBD1 (6 bases). The CDR3 is 13 residues long. CDR1 is SEHNR, CDR2 FQNEAQ, per germline (reference sequence). V dropped 3 bases and J dropped 3 bases, with 8 bases sitting between them. As DNA, the CDR3 is TGTGCCAGCAGCTTGGCAGGGGACACTGAAGCTTTCTTT. Its protein is CASSLAGDTEAFF.

The chain recombines TRBV18 with TRBJ1-2, with no clear D. The length of the CDR3 is 15 residues. The germline V gene has CDR1 KGHSH and CDR2 LQKENI. V lost 0 bases to trimming and J lost 3 bases, with 11 bases between them. The CDR3 DNA reads TGTGCCAGCTCACCACCGCCGGGAGCGGACTATGGCTACACCTTC. This sequence encodes CASSPPPGADYGYTF. Together with reference TRBV18 and TRBJ1-2, the CDR3 gives the full variable domain: NAGVMQNPRHLVRRRGQEARLRCSPMKGHSHVYWYRQLPEEGLKFMVYLQKENIIDESGMPKERFSAEFPKEGPSILRIQQVVRGDSAAYFCASSPPPGADYGYTFGSGTRLTVV.

The V gene is TRBV27, the J gene TRBJ2-2; 9 nucleotides agree with TRBD2. Germline V lookup: CDR1 MNHEY, CDR2 SMNVEV (reference sequence). The CDR3 length is 14 residues. Trimming removed 7 bases from V and 5 bases from J; junction bases left unmatched: 5. CDR3 DNA: TGTGCCAGCACCGCGACTAGCGGTACCGGGGAGCTGTTTTTT. Protein: CASTATSGTGELFF.

The J gene is TRBJ1-1, the V gene TRBV5-4, with a possible D match to TRBD1 (6 bases). CDR3 length: 14 residues. The V end was cut by 4 bases, the J end by 1 base, with 11 bases between. Germline V lookup: CDR1 SGHNT, CDR2 YYREEE (reference sequence). The CDR3 reads CASSAGTTNTEAFF. For the CDR3, the DNA is TGTGCCAGCAGCGCCGGGACAACGAACACTGAAGCTTTCTTT.

V is TRBV28 and J is TRBJ2-7, with 9 positions matching TRBD1. The trim removed 4 bases at V and 2 bases at J, leaving 3 bases unmatched. Germline CDR1 reads MDHEN; CDR2 reads SYDVKM. This CDR3 spans 14 amino acids. The CDR3 sequence is CASSWDRDPYEQYF. CDR3 DNA sequence: TGTGCCAGCAGTTGGGACAGGGATCCCTACGAGCAGTACTTC. The complete variable domain, with remaining parts taken from reference TRBV28 and TRBJ2-7, reads DVKVTQSSRYLVKRTGEKVFLECVQDMDHENMFWYRQDPGLGLRLIYFSYDVKMKEKGDIPEGYSVSREKKERFSLILESASTNQTSMYLCASSWDRDPYEQYFGPGTRLTVT.

V and J are TRBV7-9 and TRBJ2-3; a possible D gene is TRBD2 (5 bases). Germline V gene data show CDR1 as SEHNR and CDR2 as FQNEAQ (reference sequence). Trimming stripped 5 bases from V and 0 bases from J, with 15 bases between. CDR3 length: 16 residues. CDR3 residues: CASSDLAVPSTDTQYF. In nucleotides, the CDR3 is TGTGCCAGCAGCGATCTAGCAGTGCCTAGCACAGATACGCAGTATTTT. The entire variable domain, with the rest obtained from reference TRBV7-9 and TRBJ2-3, is as follows: DTGVSQNPRHKITKRGQNVTFRCDPISEHNRLYWYRQTLGQGPEFLTYFQNEAQLEKSRLLSDRFSAERPKGSFSTLEIQRTEQGDSAMYLCASSDLAVPSTDTQYFGPGTRLTVL.

This sequence joins TRBV28 and TRBJ1-5, with 9 bases identical to TRBD1. The CDR3 covers 20 residues. Unmatched junction bases numbered 19, after V lost 3 bases and J lost 4 bases. Germline V CDR1 and CDR2: MDHEN, SYDVKM. The CDR3 coding sequence is TGTGCCAGCAGTTTGCTTCGTTTAGGGACAGGGCCTCTTATTAATCAGCCCCAGCATTTT. Its translation is CASSLLRLGTGPLINQPQHF.